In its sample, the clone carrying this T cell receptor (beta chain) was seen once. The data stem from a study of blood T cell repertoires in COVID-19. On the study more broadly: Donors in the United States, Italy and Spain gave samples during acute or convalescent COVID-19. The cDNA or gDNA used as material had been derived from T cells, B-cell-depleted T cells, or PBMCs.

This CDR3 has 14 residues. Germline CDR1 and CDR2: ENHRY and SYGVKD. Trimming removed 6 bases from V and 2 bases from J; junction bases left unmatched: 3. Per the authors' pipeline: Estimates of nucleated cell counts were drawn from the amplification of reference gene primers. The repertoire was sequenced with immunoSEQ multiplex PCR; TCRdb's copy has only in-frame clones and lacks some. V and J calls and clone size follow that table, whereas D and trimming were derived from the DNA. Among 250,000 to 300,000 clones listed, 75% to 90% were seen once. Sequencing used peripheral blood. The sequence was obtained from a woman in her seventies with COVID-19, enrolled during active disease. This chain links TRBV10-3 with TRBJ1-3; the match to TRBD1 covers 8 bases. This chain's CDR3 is CAIRGDRTGNTIYF. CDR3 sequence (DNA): TGTGCCATCAGGGGGGACAGGACTGGAAACACCATATATTTT.